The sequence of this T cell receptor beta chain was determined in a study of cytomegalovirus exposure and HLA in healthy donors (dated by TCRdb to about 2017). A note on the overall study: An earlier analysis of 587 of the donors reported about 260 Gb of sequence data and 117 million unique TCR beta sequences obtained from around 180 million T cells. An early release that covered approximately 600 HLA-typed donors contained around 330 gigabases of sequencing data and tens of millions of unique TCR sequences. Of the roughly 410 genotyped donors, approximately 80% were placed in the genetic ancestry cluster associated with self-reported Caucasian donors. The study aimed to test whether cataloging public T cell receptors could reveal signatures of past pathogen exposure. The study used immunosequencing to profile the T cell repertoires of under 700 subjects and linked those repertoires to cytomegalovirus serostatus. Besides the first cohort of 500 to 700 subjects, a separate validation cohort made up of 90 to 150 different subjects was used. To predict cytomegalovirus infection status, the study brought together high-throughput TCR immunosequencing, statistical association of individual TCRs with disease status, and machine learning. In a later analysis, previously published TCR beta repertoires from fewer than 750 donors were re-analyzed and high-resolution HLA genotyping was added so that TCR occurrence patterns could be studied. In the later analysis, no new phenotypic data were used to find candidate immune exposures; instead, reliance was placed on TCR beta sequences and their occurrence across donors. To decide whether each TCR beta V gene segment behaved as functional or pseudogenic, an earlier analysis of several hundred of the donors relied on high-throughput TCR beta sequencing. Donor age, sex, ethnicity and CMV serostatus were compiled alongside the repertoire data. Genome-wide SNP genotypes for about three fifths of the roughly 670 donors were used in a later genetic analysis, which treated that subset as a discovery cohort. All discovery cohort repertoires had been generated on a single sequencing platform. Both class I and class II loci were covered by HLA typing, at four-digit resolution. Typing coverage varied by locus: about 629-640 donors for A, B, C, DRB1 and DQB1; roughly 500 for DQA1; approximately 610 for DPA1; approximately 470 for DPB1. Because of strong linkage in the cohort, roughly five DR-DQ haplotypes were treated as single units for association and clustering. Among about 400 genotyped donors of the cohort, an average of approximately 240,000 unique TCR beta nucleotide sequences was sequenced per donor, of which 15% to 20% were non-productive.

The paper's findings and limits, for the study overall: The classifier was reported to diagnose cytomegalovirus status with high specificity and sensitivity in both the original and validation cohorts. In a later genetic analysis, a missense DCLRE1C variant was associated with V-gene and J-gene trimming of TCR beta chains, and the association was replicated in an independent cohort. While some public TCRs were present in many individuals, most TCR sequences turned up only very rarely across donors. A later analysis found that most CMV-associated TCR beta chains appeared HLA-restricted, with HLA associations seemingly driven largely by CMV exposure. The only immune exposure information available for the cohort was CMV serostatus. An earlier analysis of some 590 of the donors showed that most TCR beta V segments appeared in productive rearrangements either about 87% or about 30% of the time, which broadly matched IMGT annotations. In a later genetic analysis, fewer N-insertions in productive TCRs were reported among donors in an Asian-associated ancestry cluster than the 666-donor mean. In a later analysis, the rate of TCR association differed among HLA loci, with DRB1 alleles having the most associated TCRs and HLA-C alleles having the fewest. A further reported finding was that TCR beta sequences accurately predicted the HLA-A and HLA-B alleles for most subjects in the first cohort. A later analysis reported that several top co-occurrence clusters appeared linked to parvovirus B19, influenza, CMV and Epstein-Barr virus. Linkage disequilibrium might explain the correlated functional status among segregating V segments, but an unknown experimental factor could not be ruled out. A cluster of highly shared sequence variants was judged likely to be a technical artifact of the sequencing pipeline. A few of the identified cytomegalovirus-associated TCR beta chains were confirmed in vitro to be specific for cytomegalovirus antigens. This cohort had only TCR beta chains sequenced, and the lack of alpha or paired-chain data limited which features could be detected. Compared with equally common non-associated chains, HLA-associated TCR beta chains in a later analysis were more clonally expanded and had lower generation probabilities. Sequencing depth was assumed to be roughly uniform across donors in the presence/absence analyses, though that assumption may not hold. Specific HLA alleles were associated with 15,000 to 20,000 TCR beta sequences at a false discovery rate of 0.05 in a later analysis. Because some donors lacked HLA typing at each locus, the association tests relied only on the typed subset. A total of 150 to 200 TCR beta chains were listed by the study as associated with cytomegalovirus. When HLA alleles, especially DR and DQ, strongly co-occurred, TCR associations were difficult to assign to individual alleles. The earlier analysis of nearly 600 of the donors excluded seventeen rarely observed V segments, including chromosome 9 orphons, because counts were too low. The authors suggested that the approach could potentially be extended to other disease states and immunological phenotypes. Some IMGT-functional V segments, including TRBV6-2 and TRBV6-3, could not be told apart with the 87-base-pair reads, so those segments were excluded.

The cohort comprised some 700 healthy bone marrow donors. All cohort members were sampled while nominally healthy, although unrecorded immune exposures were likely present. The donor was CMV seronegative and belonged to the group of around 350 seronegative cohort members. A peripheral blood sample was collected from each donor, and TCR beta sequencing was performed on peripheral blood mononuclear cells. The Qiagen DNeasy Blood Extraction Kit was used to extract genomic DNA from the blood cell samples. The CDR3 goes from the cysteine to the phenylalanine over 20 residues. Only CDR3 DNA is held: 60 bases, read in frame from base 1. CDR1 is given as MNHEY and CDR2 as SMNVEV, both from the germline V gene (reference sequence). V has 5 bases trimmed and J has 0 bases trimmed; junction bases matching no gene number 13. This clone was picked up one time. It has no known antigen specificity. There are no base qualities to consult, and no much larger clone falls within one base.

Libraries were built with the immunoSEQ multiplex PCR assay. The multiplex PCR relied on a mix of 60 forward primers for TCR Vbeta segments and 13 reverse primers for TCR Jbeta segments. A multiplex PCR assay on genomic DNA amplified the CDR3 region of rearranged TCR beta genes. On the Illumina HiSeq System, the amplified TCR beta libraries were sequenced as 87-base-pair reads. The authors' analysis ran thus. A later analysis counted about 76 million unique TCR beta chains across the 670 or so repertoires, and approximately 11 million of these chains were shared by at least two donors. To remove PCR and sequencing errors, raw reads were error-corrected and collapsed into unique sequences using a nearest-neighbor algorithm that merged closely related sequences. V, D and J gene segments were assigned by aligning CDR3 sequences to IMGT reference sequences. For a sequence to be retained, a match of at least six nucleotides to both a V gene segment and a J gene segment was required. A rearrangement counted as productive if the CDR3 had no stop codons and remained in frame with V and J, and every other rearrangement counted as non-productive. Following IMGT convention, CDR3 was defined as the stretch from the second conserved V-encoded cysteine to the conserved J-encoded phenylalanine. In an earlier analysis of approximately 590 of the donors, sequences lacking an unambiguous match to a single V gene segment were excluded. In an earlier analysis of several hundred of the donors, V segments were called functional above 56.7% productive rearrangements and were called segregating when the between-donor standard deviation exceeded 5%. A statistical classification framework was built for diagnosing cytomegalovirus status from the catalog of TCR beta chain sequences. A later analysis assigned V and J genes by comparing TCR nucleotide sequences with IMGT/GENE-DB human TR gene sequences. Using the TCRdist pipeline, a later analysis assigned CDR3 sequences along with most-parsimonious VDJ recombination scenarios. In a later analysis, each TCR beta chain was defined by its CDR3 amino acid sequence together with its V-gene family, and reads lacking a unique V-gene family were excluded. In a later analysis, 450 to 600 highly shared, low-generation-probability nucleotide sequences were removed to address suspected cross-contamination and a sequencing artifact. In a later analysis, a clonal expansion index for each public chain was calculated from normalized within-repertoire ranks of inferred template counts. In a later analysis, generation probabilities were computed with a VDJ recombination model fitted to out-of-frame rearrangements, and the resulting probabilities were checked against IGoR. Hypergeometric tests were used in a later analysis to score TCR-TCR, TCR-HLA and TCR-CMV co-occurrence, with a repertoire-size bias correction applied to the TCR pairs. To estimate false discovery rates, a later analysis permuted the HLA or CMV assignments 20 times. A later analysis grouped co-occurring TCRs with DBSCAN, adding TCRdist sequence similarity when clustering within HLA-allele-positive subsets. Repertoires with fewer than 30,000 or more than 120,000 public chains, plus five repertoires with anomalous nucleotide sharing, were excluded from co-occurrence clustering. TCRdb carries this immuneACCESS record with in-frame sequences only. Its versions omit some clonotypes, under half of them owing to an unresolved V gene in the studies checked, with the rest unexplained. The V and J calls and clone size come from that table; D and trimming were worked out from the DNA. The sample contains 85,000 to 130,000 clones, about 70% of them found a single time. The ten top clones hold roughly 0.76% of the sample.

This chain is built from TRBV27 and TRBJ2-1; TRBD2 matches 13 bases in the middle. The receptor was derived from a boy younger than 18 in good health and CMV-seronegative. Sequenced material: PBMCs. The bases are TGTGCCAGCAGTGTCCGGACTAGCGGGAGCGGGACGCACTCCTACAATGAGCAGTTCTTC. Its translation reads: CASSVRTSGSGTHSYNEQFF.